This T cell receptor (beta chain) was documented in a study of T cells in Graves' hyperthyroidism and ophthalmopathy. Study-level findings and limits: The model predicted ophthalmopathy a median approximately six months before onset.

Amplified TCR beta CDR3 regions derived from RNA transcripts. An initial round of RT-PCR targeting the TCR CDR3 relied on the HTBI primer set. One entry per CDR3 protein, called by TCRdb with MiXCR from the multiplex PCR reads. Here the sample spans hundreds of thousands of distinct CDR3 sequences, around 15% being singletons. Germline CDR1 is DFQATT and CDR2 is SNEGSKA (reference sequence). The CDR3 has 15 amino acids. Trimming pared 5 bases from V and 4 bases from J, leaving 20 bases between. This clonotype has ten or more counts. Its matching antigen is unknown. With duration under 3 months, ophthalmopathy was active: Clinical Activity Score at least 3, NOSPECS at least 4.

Input material: blood. This TCR came from a woman aged 50 to 65 with Graves' ophthalmopathy. The chain couples TRBV20-1 to TRBJ1-1; D unclear. The CDR3 region is CSAQRGFSDGTEAFF. In DNA form, the CDR3 reads TGCAGTGCTCAGAGAGGGTTCAGCGACGGCACTGAAGCTTTCTTT.